This T cell receptor beta chain was obtained from a study of T cell changes during pregnancy in multiple sclerosis. The CDR3 spans 13 residues. The germline gives CDR1 MNHEY, CDR2 SVGAGI. Trimming stripped 8 bases from V and 4 bases from J, with 12 bases between. Sequencing was performed with immunoSEQ multiplex PCR; in TCRdb, only in-frame clones are kept and a portion is missing. Among approximately 43,000 clones listed, 90% were seen once. This sequence was found in a female donor with multiple sclerosis, enrolled in a pregnancy study. This chain connects TRBV6-5 to TRBJ2-1; D is possibly TRBD2 (5 bases). The sample in question was CD8+ T cells from peripheral blood mononuclear cells, obtained in the first trimester of pregnancy. CDR3 in amino acids: CASWEPLYNEQFF. DNA of the CDR3: TGTGCCAGCTGGGAGCCCTTATACAATGAGCAGTTCTTC.